This T cell receptor (beta chain) came from a study of PD-1 blockade in classical Hodgkin lymphoma. Findings of the study overall: TCR diversity in CD4+, not CD8+, cells rose significantly by C4D1.

The assay was immunoSEQ multiplex PCR, and TCRdb's table has in-frame clones only and misses some. The sample has roughly 55,000 clones; more than 65% are singletons. On this clone: Its antigen is still unknown.

Between the trimmed V and J ends, which lost 4 bases and 8 bases, there was a span of 12 bases. In germline, CDR1 is SGHTA, CDR2 FQGNSA. This CDR3 has 13 residues. With no exception, relapse followed autologous stem cell transplantation in all patients, and brentuximab vedotin exposure varied. The rearrangement links TRBV7-2 to TRBJ2-1; the D gene is possibly TRBD1 (5 bases). Sequencing used peripheral blood mononuclear cells (PBMCs), obtained at baseline. The sequence was obtained from a human donor with classical Hodgkin lymphoma. CDR3 region: CASSWGWGDEQFF. CDR3 bases: TGTGCCAGCAGCTGGGGATGGGGCGATGAGCAGTTCTTC.